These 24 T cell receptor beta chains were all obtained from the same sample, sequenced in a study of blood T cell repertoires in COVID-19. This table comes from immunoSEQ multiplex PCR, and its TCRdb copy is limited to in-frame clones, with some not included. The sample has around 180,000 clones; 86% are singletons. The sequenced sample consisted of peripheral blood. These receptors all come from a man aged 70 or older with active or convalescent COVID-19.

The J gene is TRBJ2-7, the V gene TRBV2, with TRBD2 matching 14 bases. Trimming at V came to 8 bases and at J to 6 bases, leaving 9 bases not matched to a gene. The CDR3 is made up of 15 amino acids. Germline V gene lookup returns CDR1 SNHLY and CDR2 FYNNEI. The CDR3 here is CASQTAGLAGAEQYF. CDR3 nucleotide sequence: TGTGCCAGCCAAACGGCGGGACTAGCGGGAGCCGAGCAGTACTTC. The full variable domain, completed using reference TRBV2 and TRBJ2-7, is EPEVTQTPSHQVTQMGQEVILRCVPISNHLYFYWYRQILGQKVEFLVSFYNNEISEKSEIFDDQFSVERPDGSNFTLKIRSTKLEDSAMYFCASQTAGLAGAEQYFGPGTRLTVT.

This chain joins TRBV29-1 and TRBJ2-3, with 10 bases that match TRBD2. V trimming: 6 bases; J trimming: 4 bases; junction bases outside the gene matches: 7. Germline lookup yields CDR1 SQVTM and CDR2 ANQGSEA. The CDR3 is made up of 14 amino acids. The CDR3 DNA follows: TGCAGCGTGTCGGGGACTAGCGAGGCAGATACGCAGTATTTT. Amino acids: CSVSGTSEADTQYF.

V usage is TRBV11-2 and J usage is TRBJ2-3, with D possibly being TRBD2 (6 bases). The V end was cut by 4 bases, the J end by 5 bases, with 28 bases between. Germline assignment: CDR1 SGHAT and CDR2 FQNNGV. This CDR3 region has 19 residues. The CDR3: CASSSPWPSVRRGGDTQYF. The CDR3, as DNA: TGTGCCAGCAGCTCCCCATGGCCTAGCGTACGTCGGGGAGGAGATACGCAGTATTTT.

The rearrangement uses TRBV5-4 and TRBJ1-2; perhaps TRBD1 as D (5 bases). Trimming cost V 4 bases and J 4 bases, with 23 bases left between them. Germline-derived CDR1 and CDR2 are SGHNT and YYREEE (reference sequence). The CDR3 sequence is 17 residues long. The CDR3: CASSPSGGYVEVYGYTF. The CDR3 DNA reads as TGTGCCAGCAGCCCCTCGGGGGGGTACGTCGAGGTCTATGGCTACACCTTC.

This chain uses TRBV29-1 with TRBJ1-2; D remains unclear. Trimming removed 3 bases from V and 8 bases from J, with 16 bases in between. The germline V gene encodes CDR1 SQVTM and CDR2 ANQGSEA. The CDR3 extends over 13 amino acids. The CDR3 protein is CSVEVGRSSGYTF. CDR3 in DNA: TGCAGCGTTGAGGTAGGGAGGAGTAGCGGCTACACCTTC.

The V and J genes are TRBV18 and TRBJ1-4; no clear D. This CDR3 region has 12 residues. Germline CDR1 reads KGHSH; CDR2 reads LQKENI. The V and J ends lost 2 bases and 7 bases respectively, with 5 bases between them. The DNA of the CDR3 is TGTGCCAGCTCACCATACGGTGAAAAACTGTTTTTT. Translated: CASSPYGEKLFF. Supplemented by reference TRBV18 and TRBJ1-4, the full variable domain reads NAGVMQNPRHLVRRRGQEARLRCSPMKGHSHVYWYRQLPEEGLKFMVYLQKENIIDESGMPKERFSAEFPKEGPSILRIQQVVRGDSAAYFCASSPYGEKLFFGSGTQLSVL.

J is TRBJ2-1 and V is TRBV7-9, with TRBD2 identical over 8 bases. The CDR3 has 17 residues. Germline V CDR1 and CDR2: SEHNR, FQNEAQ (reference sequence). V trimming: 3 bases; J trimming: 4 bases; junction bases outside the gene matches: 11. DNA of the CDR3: TGTGCCAGCAGCTTTCCCCCCGGGAGGGCACGGTACAATGAGCAGTTCTTC. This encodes CASSFPPGRARYNEQFF.

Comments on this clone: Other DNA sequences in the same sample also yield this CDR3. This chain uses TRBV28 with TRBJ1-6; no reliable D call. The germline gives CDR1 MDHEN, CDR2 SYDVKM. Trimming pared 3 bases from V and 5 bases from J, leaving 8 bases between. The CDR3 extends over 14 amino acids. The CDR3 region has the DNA TGTGCCAGCAGTTTTGGGCTCAATAATTCACCCCTCCACTTT. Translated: CASSFGLNNSPLHF. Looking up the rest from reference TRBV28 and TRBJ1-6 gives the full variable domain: DVKVTQSSRYLVKRTGEKVFLECVQDMDHENMFWYRQDPGLGLRLIYFSYDVKMKEKGDIPEGYSVSREKKERFSLILESASTNQTSMYLCASSFGLNNSPLHFGNGTRLTVT.

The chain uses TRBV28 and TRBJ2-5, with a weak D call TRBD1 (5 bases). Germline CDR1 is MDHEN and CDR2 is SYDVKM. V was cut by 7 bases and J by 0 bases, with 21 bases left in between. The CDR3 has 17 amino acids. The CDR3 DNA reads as TGTGCCAGCACCAACCGGAGAAGTACAGGACACCAAGAGACCCAGTACTTC. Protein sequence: CASTNRRSTGHQETQYF.

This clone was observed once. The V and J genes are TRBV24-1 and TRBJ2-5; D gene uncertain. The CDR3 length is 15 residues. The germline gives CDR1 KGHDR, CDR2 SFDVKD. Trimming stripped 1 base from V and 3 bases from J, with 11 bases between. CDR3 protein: CATSDFNIGEETQYF. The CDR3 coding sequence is TGTGCCACCAGTGATTTTAATATCGGAGAAGAGACCCAGTACTTC.

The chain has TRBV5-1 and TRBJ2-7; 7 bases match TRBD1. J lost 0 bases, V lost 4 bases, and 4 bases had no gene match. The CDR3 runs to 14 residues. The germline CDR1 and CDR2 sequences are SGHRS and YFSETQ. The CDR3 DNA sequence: TGCGCCAGCAGCGTTACAGGGGTCTCCTACGAGCAGTACTTC. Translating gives CASSVTGVSYEQYF.

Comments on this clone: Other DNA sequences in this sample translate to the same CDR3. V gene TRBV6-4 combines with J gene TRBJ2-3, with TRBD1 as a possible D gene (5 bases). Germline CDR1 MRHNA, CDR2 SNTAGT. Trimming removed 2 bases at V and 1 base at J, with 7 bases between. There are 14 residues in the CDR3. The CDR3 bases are TGTGCCAGCAGTGACCAAGGGGGCACAGATACGCAGTATTTT. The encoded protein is CASSDQGGTDTQYF.

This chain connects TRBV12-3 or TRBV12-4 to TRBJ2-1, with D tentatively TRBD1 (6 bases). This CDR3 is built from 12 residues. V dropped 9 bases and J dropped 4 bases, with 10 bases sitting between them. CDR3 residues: CASSDRYNEQFF. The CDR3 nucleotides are TGTGCCAGTTCGGACAGATACAATGAGCAGTTCTTC.

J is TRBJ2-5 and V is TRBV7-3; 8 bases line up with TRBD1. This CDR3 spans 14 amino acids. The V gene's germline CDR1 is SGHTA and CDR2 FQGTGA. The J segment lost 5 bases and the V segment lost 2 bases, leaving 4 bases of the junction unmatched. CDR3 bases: TGTGCCAGCAGCTTAGCAGGGGGCGCGGAGACCCAGTACTTC. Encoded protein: CASSLAGGAETQYF.

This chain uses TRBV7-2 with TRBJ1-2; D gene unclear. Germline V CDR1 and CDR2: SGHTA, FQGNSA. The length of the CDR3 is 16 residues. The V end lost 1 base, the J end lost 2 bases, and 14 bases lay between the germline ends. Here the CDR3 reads CASSLDRAFLNYGYTF. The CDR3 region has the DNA TGTGCCAGCAGCTTAGATCGCGCGTTTCTGAACTATGGCTACACCTTC. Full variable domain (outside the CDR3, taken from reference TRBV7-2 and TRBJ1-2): GAGVSQSPSNKVTEKGKDVELRCDPISGHTALYWYRQSLGQGLEFLIYFQGNSAPDKSGLPSDRFSAERTGGSVSTLTIQRTQQEDSAVYLCASSLDRAFLNYGYTFGSGTRLTVV.

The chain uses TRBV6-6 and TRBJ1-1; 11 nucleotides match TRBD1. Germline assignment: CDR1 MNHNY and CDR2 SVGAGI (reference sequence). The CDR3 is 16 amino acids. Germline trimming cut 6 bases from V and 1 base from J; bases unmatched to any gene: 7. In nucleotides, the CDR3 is TGTGCCAGCAGCTACGGGACAGGGGGGAAGAACACTGAAGCTTTCTTT. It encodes CASSYGTGGKNTEAFF.

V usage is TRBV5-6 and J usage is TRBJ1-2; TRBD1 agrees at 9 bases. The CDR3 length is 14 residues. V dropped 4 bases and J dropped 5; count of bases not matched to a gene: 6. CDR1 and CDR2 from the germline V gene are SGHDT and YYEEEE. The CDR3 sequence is CASSPTGGGYGYTF. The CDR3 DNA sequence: TGTGCCAGCAGCCCAACAGGGGGCGGGTATGGCTACACCTTC. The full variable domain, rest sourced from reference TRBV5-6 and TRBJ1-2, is DAGVTQSPTHLIKTRGQQVTLRCSPKSGHDTVSWYQQALGQGPQFIFQYYEEEERQRGNFPDRFSGHQFPNYSSELNVNALLLGDSALYLCASSPTGGGYGYTFGSGTRLTVV.

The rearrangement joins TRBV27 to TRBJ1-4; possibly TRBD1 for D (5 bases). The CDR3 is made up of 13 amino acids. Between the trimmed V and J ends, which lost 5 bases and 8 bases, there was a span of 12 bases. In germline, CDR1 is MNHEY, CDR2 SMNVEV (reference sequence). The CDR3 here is CASSPGFREKLFF. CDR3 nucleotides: TGTGCCAGCAGTCCAGGGTTTCGGGAAAAACTGTTTTTT.

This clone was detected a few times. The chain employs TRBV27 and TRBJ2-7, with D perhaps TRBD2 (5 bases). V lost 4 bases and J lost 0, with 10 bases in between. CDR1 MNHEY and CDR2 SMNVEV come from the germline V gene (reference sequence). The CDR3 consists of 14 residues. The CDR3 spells CASSSMRASYEQYF. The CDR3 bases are TGTGCCAGCAGTTCAATGCGGGCCTCCTACGAGCAGTACTTC.

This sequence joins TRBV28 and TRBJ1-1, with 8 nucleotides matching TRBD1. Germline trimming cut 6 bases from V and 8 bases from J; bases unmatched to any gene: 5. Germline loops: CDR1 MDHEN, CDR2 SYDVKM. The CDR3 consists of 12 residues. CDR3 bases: TGTGCCAGCAGACTCGGACAGGGAGAAGCTTTCTTT. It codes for CASRLGQGEAFF.

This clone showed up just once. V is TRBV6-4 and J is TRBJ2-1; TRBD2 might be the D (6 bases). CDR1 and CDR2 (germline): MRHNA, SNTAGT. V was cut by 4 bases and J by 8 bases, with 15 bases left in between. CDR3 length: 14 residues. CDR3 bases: TGTGCCAGCAGTGGGGGAGGTTCGGCCGATGAGCAGTTCTTC. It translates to CASSGGGSADEQFF.

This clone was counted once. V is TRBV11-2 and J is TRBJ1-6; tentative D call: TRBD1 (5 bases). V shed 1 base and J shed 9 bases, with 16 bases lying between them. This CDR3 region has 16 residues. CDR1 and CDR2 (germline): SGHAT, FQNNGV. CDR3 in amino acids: CASSLVWGLSGSPLHF. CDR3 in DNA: TGTGCCAGCAGCTTAGTATGGGGACTTTCTGGTTCACCCCTCCACTTT.

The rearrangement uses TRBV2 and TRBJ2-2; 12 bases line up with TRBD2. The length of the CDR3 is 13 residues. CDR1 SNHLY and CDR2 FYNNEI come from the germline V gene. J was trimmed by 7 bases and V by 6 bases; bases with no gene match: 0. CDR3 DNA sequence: TGTGCCAGCAGGGGACTAGCGGGCGGGGAGCTGTTTTTT. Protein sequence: CASRGLAGGELFF.

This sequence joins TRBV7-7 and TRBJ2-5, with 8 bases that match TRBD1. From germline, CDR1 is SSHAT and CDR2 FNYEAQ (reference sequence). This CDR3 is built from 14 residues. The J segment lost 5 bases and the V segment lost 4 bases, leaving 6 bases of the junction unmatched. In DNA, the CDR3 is TGTGCCAGCAGCTCTATGGGGGACAGGGAGACCCAGTACTTC. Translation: CASSSMGDRETQYF.